The next 27 T cell receptor beta chains were all read from a single sample in a study of T cells in localized non-small cell lung cancer. This table comes from immunoSEQ multiplex PCR, and its TCRdb copy is limited to in-frame clones, with some not included. Here the sample spans 30,000 or so clones, about 90% being singletons. The sample here was peripheral blood, taken before any cancer treatment. The receptors stem from an older female donor with stage I lung adenocarcinoma.

This rearrangement joins TRBV6-5 to TRBJ1-6; D uncertain. Germline V gene sequence: CDR1 MNHEY, CDR2 SVGAGI. Trimming removed 2 bases at V and 8 bases at J, with 10 bases between. The CDR3 sequence is 14 residues long. In nucleotides, the CDR3 is TGTGCCAGCAGTTACACCTCCACGGATTCACCCCTCCACTTT. Translated, it gives CASSYTSTDSPLHF.

This chain uses TRBV19 with TRBJ2-5, with 10 bases that match TRBD1. With 3 bases clipped from V and 6 bases from J, the junction kept 7 bases outside the gene matches. The CDR3 is 15 amino acids. The germline CDR1 and CDR2 sequences are LNHDA and SQIVND (reference sequence). CDR3 DNA: TGTGCCAGTAGTATTGCGACAGGGGGCATGAAGACCCAGTACTTC. Amino acid sequence: CASSIATGGMKTQYF.

The chain links TRBV5-6 to TRBJ1-1, with D unclear. The ends were cut back, 4 bases at V and 6 bases at J, with 16 bases in the middle. Germline assignment: CDR1 SGHDT and CDR2 YYEEEE. The CDR3 sequence is 14 residues long. The DNA of the CDR3 is TGTGCCAGCAGCCTTCGGACCGCTACGTCTGAAGCTTTCTTT. Its protein product is CASSLRTATSEAFF.

V is TRBV9 and J is TRBJ2-7; 13 bases are shared with TRBD2. This CDR3 spans 15 amino acids. The germline gives CDR1 SGDLS, CDR2 YYNGEE. V dropped 2 bases and J dropped 4; count of bases not matched to a gene: 3. Here the CDR3 DNA reads TGTGCCAGCAGCGTCGGGACTAGCGGGGTTTACGAGCAGTACTTC. Protein product: CASSVGTSGVYEQYF. The full variable domain, with the rest looked up from reference TRBV9 and TRBJ2-7, is DSGVTQTPKHLITATGQRVTLRCSPRSGDLSVYWYQQSLDQGLQFLIQYYNGEERAKGNILERFSAQQFPDLHSELNLSSLELGDSALYFCASSVGTSGVYEQYFGPGTRLTVT.

The rearrangement joins TRBV5-5 to TRBJ2-5, with D possibly matching TRBD1 (7 bases). The CDR3 length is 15 residues. The V gene lost 0 bases and the J gene lost 1 base, with 10 bases spanning the gap. Germline-derived CDR1 and CDR2 are SGHKS and YYEKEE (reference sequence). CDR3 sequence: CASSLGQGGQETQYF. The CDR3, as DNA: TGTGCCAGCAGCTTGGGGCAGGGGGGCCAAGAGACCCAGTACTTC.

The chain combines TRBV5-5 with TRBJ1-4; D call uncertain. Trimming removed 4 bases at V and 3 bases at J, with 10 bases between. Germline values: CDR1 SGHKS, CDR2 YYEKEE (reference sequence). This CDR3 is built from 14 residues. Here the CDR3 reads CASSRLSANEKLFF. Here the CDR3 DNA reads TGTGCCAGCAGCCGGCTGTCAGCTAATGAAAAACTGTTTTTT.

This chain uses TRBV19 with TRBJ1-6; D is unresolved. CDR1 LNHDA and CDR2 SQIVND come from the germline V gene (reference sequence). The CDR3 is 14 residues long. Trimming shortened V by 3 bases and J by 12 bases, and 15 bases separated the two germline ends. This CDR3 is CASSIEWGTEPLHF. The DNA of the CDR3 is TGTGCCAGTAGTATTGAGTGGGGAACGGAACCCCTCCACTTT.

V usage is TRBV6-5 and J usage is TRBJ1-3, with D hard to call. Germline CDR1 reads MNHEY; CDR2 reads SVGAGI. V lost 4 bases and J lost 0, with 4 bases in between. The CDR3 consists of 13 residues. The DNA for the CDR3 is TGTGCCAGCAGTTCAAACTCTGGAAACACCATATATTTT. Translating gives CASSSNSGNTIYF.

This clone was observed once. The CDR3 sequence: CAWSYGTGGPETQYF. The CDR3 DNA reads as TGTGCCTGGAGTTACGGGACAGGGGGCCCGGAGACCCAGTACTTC. V is TRBV30 and J is TRBJ2-5; 12 nucleotides agree with TRBD1. V dropped 2 bases and J dropped 5; count of bases not matched to a gene: 6. The CDR3 runs to 15 residues. Germline V lookup: CDR1 GTSNPN, CDR2 SVGIG (reference sequence).

V gene TRBV6-5 combines with J gene TRBJ2-7, with D unresolved. CDR1 and CDR2 from the germline V gene are MNHEY and SVGAGI. This CDR3 is built from 14 residues. The V end was cut by 6 bases, the J end by 4 bases, with 16 bases between. The CDR3 loop is CASRGGRAPYEQYF. The DNA of the CDR3 is TGTGCCAGCAGGGGCGGTCGGGCGCCTTACGAGCAGTACTTC.

The chain joins TRBV5-1 to TRBJ1-5, with D uncertain. Germline V gene data show CDR1 as SGHRS and CDR2 as YFSETQ. CDR3 size: 13 residues. V was pared by 2 bases and J by 6 bases, with 9 bases between. As DNA, the CDR3 is TGCGCCAGCAGCTTATCGGCGAGTCAGCCCCAGCATTTT. It is translated as CASSLSASQPQHF.

The rearrangement joins TRBV19 to TRBJ2-2; 8 nucleotides agree with TRBD1. Germline-derived CDR1 and CDR2 are LNHDA and SQIVND (reference sequence). With 5 bases clipped from V and 3 bases from J, the junction kept 11 bases outside the gene matches. The CDR3 consists of 17 residues. In nucleotides, the CDR3 is TGTGCCAGTAGTGTCCTCCGGAGACAGGGGCACACCGGGGAGCTGTTTTTT. Residues: CASSVLRRQGHTGELFF. The whole variable domain, remainder taken from reference TRBV19 and TRBJ2-2, is DGGITQSPKYLFRKEGQNVTLSCEQNLNHDAMYWYRQDPGQGLRLIYYSQIVNDFQKGDIAEGYSVSREKKESFPLTVTSAQKNPTAFYLCASSVLRRQGHTGELFFGEGSRLTVL.

As concerns this clone: Germline is not matched at one junction end, which may reflect a read error. The chain has TRBV7-9 and TRBJ1-5; possible D gene TRBD1, 6 bases. Germline loops: CDR1 SEHNR, CDR2 FQNEAQ (reference sequence). The CDR3 loop spans 12 amino acids. DNA of the CDR3: TGTGCCAGCAGCGGTGGGCCGGGACACTTGGATTTT. It is translated as CASSGGPGHLDF.

With regard to this clone: In the same sample, other DNA sequences code for this CDR3. J is TRBJ2-7 and V is TRBV30, with D possibly matching TRBD2 (5 bases). The CDR3 contains 15 residues. V lost 3 bases, J lost 2 bases, and 17 bases lay in between. Germline V gene data show CDR1 as GTSNPN and CDR2 as SVGIG (reference sequence). The chain's CDR3 is CAWSVRGPGTYEQYF. CDR3 coding DNA: TGTGCCTGGAGCGTACGAGGTCCGGGAACCTACGAGCAGTACTTC.

Only a few counts were recorded for this clone. The V call is TRBV2, the J call TRBJ1-6; possible D gene TRBD1, 6 bases. The V gene's germline CDR1 is SNHLY and CDR2 FYNNEI. With 5 bases removed from V and 13 bases from J, the gap between germline ends came to 15 bases. This CDR3 comprises 13 residues. The CDR3, as DNA: TGTGCCAGCAGTCGGGACACTCCAAGTCCCCTCCACTTT. Translation: CASSRDTPSPLHF.

This clone was detected only a few times. The genes are TRBV19 and TRBJ1-1; no clear D. V dropped 5 bases and J dropped 3 bases, with 10 bases sitting between them. Germline V gene lookup returns CDR1 LNHDA and CDR2 SQIVND (reference sequence). The CDR3 runs to 13 residues. Here the CDR3 reads CASSSGRYTEAFF. The CDR3 DNA is TGTGCCAGTAGTTCCGGGAGATACACTGAAGCTTTCTTT. Full variable domain (missing parts from reference TRBV19 and TRBJ1-1): DGGITQSPKYLFRKEGQNVTLSCEQNLNHDAMYWYRQDPGQGLRLIYYSQIVNDFQKGDIAEGYSVSREKKESFPLTVTSAQKNPTAFYLCASSSGRYTEAFFGQGTRLTVV.

The chain uses TRBV4-1 and TRBJ2-3, with D perhaps matching TRBD1 (6 bases). Germline CDR1 MGHRA, CDR2 YSYEKL. The CDR3 length is 17 residues. Trimming cost V 2 bases and J 4 bases, with 19 bases left between them. CDR3 sequence reads: CASSQMVQGILADTQYF. The CDR3 DNA sequence: TGCGCCAGCAGCCAAATGGTACAGGGTATTTTAGCAGATACGCAGTATTTT.

The chain is built from TRBV12-5 and TRBJ1-4; perhaps TRBD1 as D (6 bases). Germline V gives CDR1 LGHNT, CDR2 FRNRAP. V lost 5 bases, J lost 8 bases, and 18 bases lay in between. The CDR3 extends over 15 amino acids. The CDR3 coding sequence is TGTGCTAGTGGTGACTCAGGGGTTAGAAGGGAAAAACTGTTTTTT. Protein sequence: CASGDSGVRREKLFF.

In its sample, this clone was seen once. This chain uses TRBV7-2 with TRBJ1-2; a possible D gene is TRBD1 (5 bases). V dropped 5 bases and J dropped 7 bases, with 14 bases sitting between them. This CDR3 comprises 13 residues. CDR1 and CDR2 from the germline V gene are SGHTA and FQGNSA. In DNA, the CDR3 is TGTGCCAGCAGCGCGCACCCTGACAGTGGCTACACCTTC. This sequence encodes CASSAHPDSGYTF. Using reference TRBV7-2 and TRBJ1-2 for the parts outside the CDR3, the full variable domain is GAGVSQSPSNKVTEKGKDVELRCDPISGHTALYWYRQSLGQGLEFLIYFQGNSAPDKSGLPSDRFSAERTGGSVSTLTIQRTQQEDSAVYLCASSAHPDSGYTFGSGTRLTVV.

The CDR3 reads CASSQTGPQETQYF. As DNA, the CDR3 is TGCGCCAGCAGCCAGACTGGACCGCAAGAGACCCAGTACTTC. This chain uses TRBV5-1 with TRBJ2-5, with D unclear. The V end lost 4 bases, the J end lost 2 bases, and 12 bases lay between the germline ends. CDR1 and CDR2 (germline): SGHRS, YFSETQ. This CDR3 region has 14 residues.

This chain links TRBV29-1 with TRBJ2-1; a possible D gene is TRBD1 (5 bases). The V end lost 5 bases, the J end lost 6 bases, and 14 bases lay between the germline ends. This CDR3 is built from 13 residues. Germline CDR1 is SQVTM and CDR2 is ANQGSEA. CDR3 region: CSVRAGMVNEQFF. The CDR3 region has the DNA TGCAGCGTTCGTGCAGGGATGGTCAATGAGCAGTTCTTC.

V usage is TRBV28 and J usage is TRBJ2-6; possibly TRBD1 for D (5 bases). Looked up from germline, CDR1 is MDHEN and CDR2 is SYDVKM. V was trimmed by 2 bases and J by 4 bases, leaving 12 bases between them. The CDR3 spans 16 residues. CDR3 sequence reads: CASSLTRVGGANVLTF. CDR3 in DNA: TGTGCCAGCAGTTTAACCAGGGTCGGAGGGGCCAACGTCCTGACTTTC.

This clone appeared a single time. The V gene is TRBV2, the J gene TRBJ1-6, with 9 positions matching TRBD1. CDR1 and CDR2 (germline): SNHLY, FYNNEI. This CDR3 spans 15 amino acids. V dropped 0 bases and J dropped 9; count of bases not matched to a gene: 3. The CDR3 DNA follows: TGTGCCAGCAGTGAAGCCCGGGACAGGGCTTCACCCCTCCACTTT. It codes for CASSEARDRASPLHF.

The chain couples TRBV5-1 to TRBJ2-7; no firm D call. V lost 3 bases and J lost 6, with 19 bases in between. This CDR3 has 15 residues. Germline V gene lookup returns CDR1 SGHRS and CDR2 YFSETQ. The CDR3 DNA follows: TGCGCCAGCAGCTCGACACTTTCTGGAGAGGCCGAGCAGTACTTC. Amino acids: CASSSTLSGEAEQYF.

V gene TRBV19 combines with J gene TRBJ2-7; TRBD1 matches at 8 bases. The CDR3 loop spans 14 amino acids. J gave up 6 bases and V 3 bases, and 7 bases lay outside the gene matches. The germline V gene encodes CDR1 LNHDA and CDR2 SQIVND (reference sequence). Here the CDR3 reads CASSITGGLSEQYF. The DNA for the CDR3 is TGTGCCAGTAGTATCACAGGGGGATTAAGCGAGCAGTACTTC. The whole variable domain, filled in from reference TRBV19 and TRBJ2-7, reads DGGITQSPKYLFRKEGQNVTLSCEQNLNHDAMYWYRQDPGQGLRLIYYSQIVNDFQKGDIAEGYSVSREKKESFPLTVTSAQKNPTAFYLCASSITGGLSEQYFGPGTRLTVT.

The J gene is TRBJ1-1, the V gene TRBV7-7; D is uncertain. Germline CDR1 and CDR2: SSHAT and FNYEAQ (reference sequence). The CDR3 is 13 residues long. Trimming removed 2 bases from V and 4 bases from J, with 8 bases in between. In DNA form, the CDR3 reads TGTGCCAGCAGCTTAAGGGTAGGCACTGAAGCTTTCTTT. Protein sequence: CASSLRVGTEAFF.

The V gene is TRBV7-2, the J gene TRBJ2-3, with 8 bases lining up with TRBD2. The CDR3 runs 16 residues. The ends lost 1 base at V and 4 bases at J; junction bases unmatched: 7. In germline, CDR1 is SGHTA, CDR2 FQGNSA. The CDR3 sequence: CASSLVGLALADTQYF. CDR3 nucleotide sequence: TGTGCCAGCAGCTTAGTTGGACTAGCTCTGGCAGATACGCAGTATTTT.